These 30 T cell receptor beta chains originate from one sample sequenced in a study of T cell repertoires in cytomegalovirus infection. MiXCR, applied by TCRdb to the reads, yields one record per CDR3 protein. The repertoire includes more than 400,000 distinct CDR3 sequences, less than 30% of them detected once, and about 13% sits in the top ten. The sample consisted of PBMCs. The receptors come from a human donor in good health (CMV status not recorded). Some clones in this sample may be carry-over from other donors' samples.

The chain couples TRBV6-4 to TRBJ1-1; D may be TRBD1 (5 bases). Germline CDR1 MRHNA, CDR2 SNTAGT. This CDR3 has 12 residues. Trimming removed 5 bases at V and 7 bases at J, with 11 bases between. CDR3 amino acids: CASSPGGGEAFF. The CDR3 DNA follows: TGTGCCAGCAGTCCAGGCGGGGGTGAAGCTTTCTTT.

CDR3 sequence (DNA): TGTGCCACCAGCATTACTAGCGGGAGGGAAGAGACCCAGTACTTC. The encoded protein is CATSITSGREETQYF. This chain connects TRBV15 to TRBJ2-5; 13 bases agree with TRBD2. This CDR3 spans 15 amino acids. Per germline, CDR1 LNHNV and CDR2 YYDKDF (reference sequence). V lost 4 bases to trimming and J lost 3 bases; unmatched junction nucleotides: 2.

The CDR3 coding sequence is TGTGCCAGCAGGGGGGGACGTATAAACACTGAAGCTTTCTTT. Its protein is CASRGGRINTEAFF. The chain uses TRBV6-1 and TRBJ1-1, with D possibly being TRBD1 (5 bases). This CDR3 is 14 amino acids long. Germline-derived CDR1 and CDR2 are MNHNS and SASEGT. Trimming cost V 6 bases and J 2 bases, with 13 bases left between them.

The chain is built from TRBV6-6 and TRBJ2-5, with D perhaps matching TRBD2 (6 bases). The length of the CDR3 is 16 residues. Per germline, CDR1 MNHNY and CDR2 SVGAGI (reference sequence). Trimming removed 5 bases at V and 5 bases at J, with 21 bases between. CDR3 DNA sequence: TGTGCCAGCAGTAACCCCGGGACTCAAAGCGGGGAGACCCAGTACTTC. It codes for CASSNPGTQSGETQYF.

There are a few counts of this clonotype. The J gene is TRBJ1-5, the V gene TRBV20-1; D gene unclear. Between the trimmed V and J ends, which lost 7 bases and 2 bases, there was a span of 12 bases. Germline CDR1 reads DFQATT; CDR2 reads SNEGSKA (reference sequence). This CDR3 is 13 amino acids long. CDR3 sequence reads: CSGRWGGNQPQHF. Written as DNA, the CDR3 is TGCAGTGGGCGTTGGGGAGGCAATCAGCCCCAGCATTTT.

This chain links TRBV6-1 with TRBJ2-6; a weak D match, TRBD1 (6 bases). The germline V gene encodes CDR1 MNHNS and CDR2 SASEGT. The CDR3 has 16 residues. The germline V and J ends were trimmed by 5 bases and 0 bases, with 11 bases remaining between them. CDR3 protein: CASSRTGNSGANVLTF. In DNA, the CDR3 is TGTGCCAGCAGTCGTACAGGGAACTCTGGGGCCAACGTCCTGACTTTC.

This clonotype occurred a few times. This chain connects TRBV7-8 to TRBJ2-5; 7 bases line up with TRBD1. Germline V gene lookup returns CDR1 SGHVS and CDR2 FQNEAQ. This CDR3 region has 15 residues. The trim removed 4 bases at V and 5 bases at J, leaving 10 bases unmatched. The CDR3 DNA reads TGTGCCAGCAGCTCGGTGGTCGGGACAGCGGAGACCCAGTACTTC. The encoded protein is CASSSVVGTAETQYF.

Only a few counts were recorded for this clonotype. V and J are TRBV7-3 and TRBJ2-1, with 12 nucleotides matching TRBD2. The V and J ends lost 5 bases and 1 base, in that order; junction bases with no gene match: 6. This CDR3 is 17 amino acids long. Germline V gene data show CDR1 as SGHTA and CDR2 as FQGTGA. For the CDR3, the DNA is TGTGCCAGCAGCGCCACCGGGACTAGCGGGTCCTACAATGAGCAGTTCTTC. Amino acids: CASSATGTSGSYNEQFF.

This chain uses TRBV4-1 with TRBJ2-5, with 7 bases lining up with TRBD1. CDR3 size: 15 residues. The V and J ends lost 2 bases and 2 bases, in that order; junction bases with no gene match: 5. Germline V gene sequence: CDR1 MGHRA, CDR2 YSYEKL. This CDR3 reads CASSQPGQHQETQYF. CDR3 DNA: TGCGCCAGCAGCCAACCGGGACAGCATCAAGAGACCCAGTACTTC.

The rearrangement joins TRBV14 to TRBJ1-6; 8 positions agree with TRBD1. With V trimmed by 3 bases and J by 5 bases, 3 bases remained unmatched. The CDR3 sequence is 15 residues long. Germline values: CDR1 SGHDN, CDR2 FVKESK. The CDR3 loop reads CASSQTTGDNSPLHF. The CDR3 DNA reads as TGTGCCAGCAGCCAGACGACAGGGGATAATTCACCCCTCCACTTT.

This clonotype was observed a few times. The genes are TRBV28 and TRBJ2-7; the match to TRBD2 covers 9 bases. The CDR3 length is 13 residues. V was pared by 7 bases and J by 7 bases, with 8 bases of the junction left unmatched. The germline V gene encodes CDR1 MDHEN and CDR2 SYDVKM. CDR3: CASTGTSRREQYF. Here the CDR3 DNA reads TGTGCCAGCACCGGGACTAGCAGACGAGAGCAGTACTTC.

This clonotype has just a few counts. V and J are TRBV5-6 and TRBJ1-2; 10 bases align to TRBD1. This CDR3 comprises 14 residues. The V and J ends lost 1 base and 6 bases, in that order; junction bases with no gene match: 3. CDR1 is SGHDT, CDR2 YYEEEE, per germline. CDR3: CASSLFDRGHGYTF. In DNA form, the CDR3 reads TGTGCCAGCAGCTTGTTTGACAGGGGGCATGGCTACACCTTC.

This clonotype turned up a few times. This chain joins TRBV4-2 and TRBJ1-5; D is perhaps TRBD1 (5 bases). Looked up from germline, CDR1 is LGHNA and CDR2 is YNFKEQ. This CDR3 spans 15 amino acids. V shed 2 bases and J shed 3 bases, with 11 bases lying between them. The CDR3 coding sequence is TGTGCCAGCAGCCAAACGTCGGACAACAATCAGCCCCAGCATTTT. Its protein product is CASSQTSDNNQPQHF.

The chain combines TRBV12-3 or TRBV12-4 with TRBJ2-7, with D perhaps matching TRBD1 (6 bases). V lost 6 bases and J 2 bases, leaving 14 bases between the germline ends. The CDR3 is made up of 14 amino acids. CDR3 region: CASSHGQGPYEQYF. In nucleotides, the CDR3 is TGTGCCAGCAGCCACGGTCAGGGGCCCTACGAGCAGTACTTC.

The chain links TRBV7-2 to TRBJ2-6; TRBD1 might be the D (5 bases). Germline CDR1 SGHTA, CDR2 FQGNSA. This CDR3 is built from 15 residues. V was clipped by 8 bases and J by 2 bases, with 13 bases between them. The chain's CDR3 is CASGALVAGANVLTF. For the CDR3, the DNA is TGTGCCAGCGGGGCCTTGGTTGCTGGGGCCAACGTCCTGACTTTC.

This clonotype showed up just a few times. The rearrangement uses TRBV12-3 or TRBV12-4 and TRBJ2-5, with D tentatively TRBD2 (5 bases). CDR3 length: 14 residues. Trimming shortened V by 0 bases and J by 5 bases, and 10 bases separated the two germline ends. CDR3 residues: CASSLAGVRETQYF. CDR3 in DNA: TGTGCCAGCAGTTTAGCGGGAGTCAGGGAGACCCAGTACTTC.

The chain links TRBV24-1 to TRBJ2-2, with a possible D match to TRBD1 (6 bases). V lost 3 bases and J 4 bases, leaving 11 bases between the germline ends. This CDR3 comprises 15 residues. Germline CDR1 KGHDR, CDR2 SFDVKD. CDR3 amino acids: CATSDTGSPTGELFF. CDR3 in DNA: TGTGCCACCAGTGATACAGGGTCGCCCACCGGGGAGCTGTTTTTT.

This clonotype was seen a handful of times. Compared with germline, one end of the junction differs, possibly owing to a read error. The chain combines TRBV12-3 or TRBV12-4 with TRBJ1-2; D uncertain. The CDR3 has 10 residues. In nucleotides, the CDR3 is TGTGCCAGCACCCCGGCGGGTGAGAGCTTC. Protein product: CASTPAGESF.

V is TRBV4-1 and J is TRBJ2-3; 7 positions match TRBD2. The trim removed 0 bases at V and 6 bases at J, leaving 9 bases unmatched. Per germline, CDR1 MGHRA and CDR2 YSYEKL. The CDR3 extends over 16 amino acids. CDR3 sequence: CASSQDASGVRDTQYF. The CDR3 DNA follows: TGCGCCAGCAGCCAAGATGCTAGCGGAGTTAGGGATACGCAGTATTTT.

The rearrangement links TRBV7-2 to TRBJ2-1; D is uncertain. Germline V CDR1 and CDR2: SGHTA, FQGNSA. V lost 2 bases and J 7 bases, leaving 12 bases between the germline ends. This CDR3 spans 14 amino acids. The CDR3 sequence: CASSLNPGWNEQFF. CDR3 DNA sequence: TGTGCCAGCAGCTTAAACCCAGGTTGGAATGAGCAGTTCTTC. Variable domain in full (rest from reference TRBV7-2 and TRBJ2-1): GAGVSQSPSNKVTEKGKDVELRCDPISGHTALYWYRQSLGQGLEFLIYFQGNSAPDKSGLPSDRFSAERTGGSVSTLTIQRTQQEDSAVYLCASSLNPGWNEQFFGPGTRLTVL.

The V and J genes are TRBV7-3 and TRBJ2-6; D remains ambiguous. CDR1 and CDR2 (germline): SGHTA, FQGTGA. There are 16 residues in the CDR3. Between the trimmed V and J ends, which lost 2 bases and 2 bases, there was a span of 10 bases. CDR3 sequence: CASSLSPPPGANVLTF. DNA of the CDR3: TGTGCCAGCAGCTTATCCCCCCCACCTGGGGCCAACGTCCTGACTTTC. Filled out from reference TRBV7-3 and TRBJ2-6, the complete variable domain reads GAGVSQTPSNKVTEKGKYVELRCDPISGHTALYWYRQSLGQGPEFLIYFQGTGAADDSGLPNDRFFAVRPEGSVSTLKIQRTERGDSAVYLCASSLSPPPGANVLTFGAGSRLTVL.

The gene calls are TRBV9 and TRBJ1-1; D not certain. CDR1 SGDLS and CDR2 YYNGEE come from the germline V gene. The CDR3 consists of 13 residues. The ends were cut back, 0 bases at V and 6 bases at J, with 9 bases in the middle. CDR3 coding DNA: TGTGCCAGCAGCGTAGCAGTCGGGTCTGAAGCTTTCTTT. Amino acid sequence: CASSVAVGSEAFF.

The genes are TRBV5-4 and TRBJ1-2; 11 bases are a match to TRBD1. This CDR3 spans 15 amino acids. Germline V lookup: CDR1 SGHNT, CDR2 YYREEE (reference sequence). Trimming at V came to 5 bases and at J to 4 bases, leaving 7 bases not matched to a gene. CDR3 DNA: TGTGCCAGCAGTCCCGGACAGGGGGCTTTCTATGGCTACACCTTC. This translates into CASSPGQGAFYGYTF.

This clonotype was counted ten times or more. The chain carries TRBV7-3 and TRBJ2-1, with D possibly being TRBD1 or TRBD2 (7 bases each). Trimming shortened V by 2 bases and J by 10 bases, and 9 bases separated the two germline ends. The length of the CDR3 is 12 residues. Germline lookup yields CDR1 SGHTA and CDR2 FQGTGA. CDR3 in amino acids: CASSLQGGEQFF. The CDR3 nucleotides are TGTGCCAGCAGCTTACAGGGGGGGGAGCAGTTCTTC.

This clonotype occurred a few times. The rearrangement links TRBV7-6 to TRBJ1-1; possibly TRBD1 for D (5 bases). Germline CDR1 reads SGHVS; CDR2 reads FNYEAQ. The CDR3 has 13 amino acids. The ends were cut back, 5 bases at V and 5 bases at J, with 12 bases in the middle. The CDR3 region has the DNA TGTGCCAGCAGCCACGACAGTACGACTGAAGCTTTCTTT. It codes for CASSHDSTTEAFF.

In this sample, this clonotype turned up many times. V gene TRBV7-8 combines with J gene TRBJ2-7, with no clear D. V lost 2 bases and J 3 bases, leaving 14 bases between the germline ends. CDR3 size: 15 residues. CDR1 and CDR2 from the germline V gene are SGHVS and FQNEAQ. CDR3 sequence reads: CASSLLSRADYEQYV. The CDR3 DNA follows: TGTGCCAGCAGCTTACTATCCCGGGCAGACTACGAGCAGTACGTC.

The sample holds many counts of this clonotype. The chain employs TRBV7-8 and TRBJ2-3; D may match TRBD1 or TRBD2 (5 bases each). CDR3 size: 15 residues. The germline V gene has CDR1 SGHVS and CDR2 FQNEAQ. Trimming pared 1 base from V and 3 bases from J, leaving 11 bases between. The CDR3 is CASSLGGSATDTQYF. In DNA, the CDR3 is TGTGCCAGCAGCTTAGGGGGGAGCGCAACAGATACGCAGTATTTT. Looking up the rest from reference TRBV7-8 and TRBJ2-3 gives the full variable domain: GAGVSQSPRYKVAKRGQDVALRCDPISGHVSLFWYQQALGQGPEFLTYFQNEAQLDKSGLPSDRFFAERPEGSVSTLKIQRTQQEDSAVYLCASSLGGSATDTQYFGPGTRLTVL.

This clonotype has at least ten counts. V and J are TRBV7-6 and TRBJ2-7; D might be TRBD2 (6 bases). V lost 1 base and J lost 0, with 13 bases in between. CDR3 length: 16 amino acids. Germline values: CDR1 SGHVS, CDR2 FNYEAQ. DNA for the CDR3: TGTGCCAGCAGCTTAGGACTAGGAACCATCTCCTACGAGCAGTACGTC. Its translation is CASSLGLGTISYEQYV.

The gene calls are TRBV20-1 and TRBJ2-3, with TRBD2 identical over 9 bases. Trimming removed 5 bases from V and 4 bases from J; junction bases left unmatched: 7. This CDR3 is built from 14 residues. Germline CDR1 DFQATT, CDR2 SNEGSKA (reference sequence). CDR3 in DNA: TGCAGTGCTCCCGATGCGGGAGGGCCAGATACGCAGTATTTT. Protein sequence: CSAPDAGGPDTQYF.

A few counts support this clonotype. The J gene is TRBJ2-5, the V gene TRBV7-3; D is uncertain. Trimming cost V 5 bases and J 4 bases, with 11 bases left between them. The CDR3 runs to 13 residues. Germline V gene sequence: CDR1 SGHTA, CDR2 FQGTGA. The CDR3: CASSPSHRETQYF. The CDR3, as DNA: TGTGCCAGCAGCCCCTCCCACAGAGAGACCCAGTACTTC.